Shown below are 20 T cell receptor beta chains from a single sample sequenced in a study of T cells after yellow fever vaccination. TCRdb re-called the 5' RACE reads through MiXCR, storing one row per CDR3 protein. The sample contains about 320,000 distinct CDR3 sequences, under 15% of which appear only once. Specimen: CD4+ T cells sorted from PBMCs, collected 15 days after the yellow fever booster vaccination. The receptor set was obtained from a man aged 18 to 30 who received the YFV17D yellow fever vaccine.

This clonotype showed up just a few times. The gene calls are TRBV5-1 and TRBJ2-7, with 7 bases identical to TRBD1. The CDR3 covers 14 residues. V shed 4 bases, J shed 0 bases, and the junction held 4 bases outside the gene matches. CDR1 is SGHRS and CDR2 is YFSETQ in the germline V gene. The CDR3 region is CASSVTGISYEQYF. CDR3 bases: TGCGCCAGCAGCGTGACAGGGATCTCCTACGAGCAGTACTTC.

CDR3 in DNA: TGTGCCAGCAGCTTGGAGGACACCTGGGTTTTGGAGACCCAGTACTTC. Translating it yields CASSLEDTWVLETQYF. The V and J genes are TRBV7-9 and TRBJ2-5; D might be TRBD1 or TRBD2, each matching 5 bases. The V gene's germline CDR1 is SEHNR and CDR2 FQNEAQ (reference sequence). The CDR3 totals 16 residues. V dropped 3 bases and J dropped 5 bases, with 19 bases sitting between them.

This clonotype was observed at least ten times. This chain connects TRBV12-3 or TRBV12-4 to TRBJ2-3; no clear D. V dropped 1 base and J dropped 2 bases, with 4 bases sitting between them. CDR3 size: 13 residues. The CDR3 loop is CASSLDNTDTQYF. CDR3 nucleotides: TGTGCCAGCAGTTTAGACAACACAGATACGCAGTATTTT.

V gene TRBV2 combines with J gene TRBJ2-2; perhaps TRBD2 as D (5 bases). Trimming removed 6 bases from V and 2 bases from J, with 10 bases in between. The CDR3 spans 14 residues. Looked up from germline, CDR1 is SNHLY and CDR2 is FYNNEI. The CDR3 spells CASSRRENTGELFF. CDR3 coding DNA: TGTGCCAGCAGCCGACGGGAAAACACCGGGGAGCTGTTTTTT. The full variable domain, its missing parts supplied by reference TRBV2 and TRBJ2-2, is EPEVTQTPSHQVTQMGQEVILRCVPISNHLYFYWYRQILGQKVEFLVSFYNNEISEKSEIFDDQFSVERPDGSNFTLKIRSTKLEDSAMYFCASSRRENTGELFFGEGSRLTVL.

V gene TRBV5-1 combines with J gene TRBJ2-7; 12 bases are a match to TRBD2. V was pared by 3 bases and J by 3 bases, with 7 bases of the junction left unmatched. This CDR3 has 16 amino acids. The germline CDR1 and CDR2 sequences are SGHRS and YFSETQ. CDR3 DNA sequence: TGCGCCAGCAGCTACTCTAGCGGGGGGGCTTTCTACGAGCAGTACTTC. It translates to CASSYSSGGAFYEQYF.

The chain recombines TRBV4-1 with TRBJ2-2; 9 bases line up with TRBD2. Germline CDR1 reads MGHRA; CDR2 reads YSYEKL. V was pared by 6 bases and J by 5 bases, with 7 bases of the junction left unmatched. There are 15 residues in the CDR3. The CDR3 nucleotides are TGCGCCAGCAGGCGACTGGCGGGGGGGACCGGGGAGCTGTTTTTT. It yields the protein CASRRLAGGTGELFF.

This clonotype turned up a few times. The chain is built from TRBV24-1 and TRBJ2-7, with 7 bases aligning to TRBD1. Trimming removed 7 bases from V and 4 bases from J; junction bases left unmatched: 9. This CDR3 has 14 residues. Germline V CDR1 and CDR2: KGHDR, SFDVKD. The CDR3 DNA reads as TGTGCCACCAGAGACAGGGATCCGGTATACGAGCAGTACGTC. Protein product: CATRDRDPVYEQYV.

The chain carries TRBV24-1 and TRBJ2-3; 7 nucleotides align to TRBD2. V was clipped by 12 bases and J by 2 bases; unmatched bases: 10. CDR1 is KGHDR, CDR2 SFDVKD, per germline. This CDR3 is 14 amino acids long. The CDR3 nucleotides read TGTGCCGTGGGGGGGAGACAGACCACAGATACGCAGTATTTT. Amino acids: CAVGGRQTTDTQYF.

V and J are TRBV20-1 and TRBJ2-5; D is unclear. CDR3 size: 11 residues. Deletions cut 1 base from V and 5 bases from J, with 5 bases between. CDR1 is DFQATT, CDR2 SNEGSKA, per germline (reference sequence). CDR3 sequence reads: CSARGAETQYF. The DNA of the CDR3 is TGCAGTGCTAGAGGGGCCGAGACCCAGTACTTC.

This clonotype was seen a few times. This sequence joins TRBV4-2 and TRBJ2-7; 7 nucleotides align to TRBD2. CDR1 is LGHNA, CDR2 YNFKEQ, per germline. Trimming at V came to 7 bases and at J to 3 bases, leaving 9 bases not matched to a gene. The CDR3 runs 14 residues. CDR3 in amino acids: CASKGGGLLYEQYF. For the CDR3, the DNA is TGTGCCAGCAAGGGCGGGGGACTCCTCTACGAGCAGTACTTC.

The CDR3 nucleotides are TGCAGCGTCGGGAGGGGCGAGGGCACTGAAGCTTTCTTT. Amino acids: CSVGRGEGTEAFF. This sequence joins TRBV29-1 and TRBJ1-1, with D perhaps matching TRBD1 (5 bases). The CDR3 consists of 13 residues. Germline V gene sequence: CDR1 SQVTM, CDR2 ANQGSEA. Trimming removed 6 bases at V and 4 bases at J, with 15 bases between.

This clonotype was recorded many times. The chain recombines TRBV4-3 with TRBJ1-5; TRBD1 might be the D (5 bases). The CDR3 spans 15 residues. The V end lost 0 bases, the J end lost 10 bases, and 16 bases lay between the germline ends. CDR1 is LGHNA and CDR2 is YSLEER in the germline V gene. The CDR3 is CASSQDAAGRRPQHF. In DNA, the CDR3 is TGCGCCAGCAGCCAAGATGCTGCAGGGAGAAGACCCCAGCATTTT.

The chain links TRBV4-2 to TRBJ2-3; 9 nucleotides align to TRBD2. The CDR3 is 13 amino acids. Germline CDR1 is LGHNA and CDR2 is YNFKEQ. The junction had 7 bases not matched to a gene; V was cut back by 1 base and J by 14 bases. CDR3 loop: CASSQGPGLALYF. CDR3 DNA sequence: TGTGCCAGCAGCCAAGGCCCGGGACTAGCCTTGTATTTT.

At least ten counts were recorded for this clonotype. V gene TRBV11-2 combines with J gene TRBJ1-4; no definite D call. V was pared by 1 base and J by 0 bases, with 12 bases between. This CDR3 comprises 17 residues. CDR1 and CDR2 (germline): SGHAT, FQNNGV. CDR3 sequence: CASSLVVPGATNEKLFF. The CDR3 DNA reads TGTGCCAGCAGCTTAGTGGTACCGGGCGCAACTAATGAAAAACTGTTTTTT.

V is TRBV6-2 or TRBV6-3 and J is TRBJ1-1; perhaps TRBD1 as D (6 bases). The CDR3 length is 14 residues. In germline, CDR1 is MNHEY, CDR2 SVGEGT. V shed 8 bases and J shed 6 bases, with 19 bases lying between them. The CDR3 here is CASGRRGTTPEAFF. For the CDR3, the DNA is TGTGCCAGCGGCCGGCGGGGGACAACACCTGAAGCTTTCTTT.

V and J are TRBV4-1 and TRBJ2-6; D may be TRBD1 (6 bases). The CDR3 has 16 residues. Trimming shortened V by 0 bases and J by 2 bases, and 8 bases separated the two germline ends. CDR1 and CDR2 from the germline V gene are MGHRA and YSYEKL. CDR3 region: CASSQENRAGANVLTF. CDR3 DNA sequence: TGCGCCAGCAGCCAAGAAAACAGGGCTGGGGCCAACGTCCTGACTTTC.

The chain combines TRBV20-1 with TRBJ1-5; D is unclear. Germline-derived CDR1 and CDR2 are DFQATT and SNEGSKA (reference sequence). V dropped 5 bases and J dropped 3 bases, with 11 bases sitting between them. The CDR3 consists of 13 residues. CDR3 in amino acids: CSAPKVTNQPQHF. The CDR3 DNA reads as TGCAGTGCTCCGAAGGTAACCAATCAGCCCCAGCATTTT.

This clonotype was picked up a small number of times. V gene TRBV6-5 combines with J gene TRBJ2-5, with a tentative D call TRBD2 (6 bases). The CDR3 is 15 residues long. Deletions cut 1 base from V and 7 bases from J, with 16 bases between. Germline lookup yields CDR1 MNHEY and CDR2 SVGAGI. This CDR3 is CASSYLRASGVTQYF. As DNA, the CDR3 is TGTGCCAGCAGTTACTTAAGGGCCTCGGGAGTGACCCAGTACTTC.

The V call is TRBV20-1, the J call TRBJ2-6, with D possibly TRBD2 on 7 matching bases. CDR3 length: 18 amino acids. From germline, CDR1 is DFQATT and CDR2 SNEGSKA (reference sequence). V gave up 6 bases and J gave up 0 bases, with 21 bases separating them. CDR3: CSATRAGGPSSGANVLTF. The CDR3 nucleotides read TGCAGTGCCACCCGAGCCGGGGGGCCCTCCTCTGGGGCCAACGTCCTGACTTTC.

This clonotype was counted ten times or more. The chain has TRBV6-6 and TRBJ1-1; D is undetermined. The ends were cut back, 7 bases at V and 0 bases at J, with 3 bases in the middle. CDR3 length: 11 residues. CDR1 and CDR2 from the germline V gene are MNHNY and SVGAGI (reference sequence). CDR3 region: CASIMNTEAFF. DNA of the CDR3: TGTGCCAGCATAATGAACACTGAAGCTTTCTTT.